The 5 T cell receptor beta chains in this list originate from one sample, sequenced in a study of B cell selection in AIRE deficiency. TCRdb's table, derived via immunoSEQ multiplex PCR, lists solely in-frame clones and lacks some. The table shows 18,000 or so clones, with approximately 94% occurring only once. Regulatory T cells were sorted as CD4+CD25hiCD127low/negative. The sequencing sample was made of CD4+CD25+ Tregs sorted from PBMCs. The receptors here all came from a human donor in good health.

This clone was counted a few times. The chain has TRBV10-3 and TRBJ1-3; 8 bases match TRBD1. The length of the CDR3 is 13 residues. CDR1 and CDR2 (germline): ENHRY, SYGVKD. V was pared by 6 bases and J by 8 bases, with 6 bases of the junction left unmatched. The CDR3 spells CAISGQGMDTIYF. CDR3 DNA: TGTGCCATCAGCGGACAGGGTATGGACACCATATATTTT.

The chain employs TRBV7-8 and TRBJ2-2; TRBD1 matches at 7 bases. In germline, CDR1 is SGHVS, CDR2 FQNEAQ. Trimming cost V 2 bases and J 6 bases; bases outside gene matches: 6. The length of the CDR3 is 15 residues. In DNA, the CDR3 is TGTGCCAGCAGCTTAAGGACAGGAAGGGCCGGGGAGCTGTTTTTT. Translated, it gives CASSLRTGRAGELFF.

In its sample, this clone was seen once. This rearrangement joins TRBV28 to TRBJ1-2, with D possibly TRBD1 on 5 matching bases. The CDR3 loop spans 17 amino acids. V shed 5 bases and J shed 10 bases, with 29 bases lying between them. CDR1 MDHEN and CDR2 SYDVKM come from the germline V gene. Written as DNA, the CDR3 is TGTGCCAGCAGTGGCCCTAGTTGGTCTGGGGAAGAGGGACTCTACACCTTC. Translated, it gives CASSGPSWSGEEGLYTF.

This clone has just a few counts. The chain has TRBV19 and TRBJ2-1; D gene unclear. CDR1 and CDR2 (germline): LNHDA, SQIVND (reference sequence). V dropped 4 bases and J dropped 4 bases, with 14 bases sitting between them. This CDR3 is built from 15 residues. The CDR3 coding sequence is TGTGCCAGTAGTAAAGGTGTGCGGAAATACAATGAGCAGTTCTTC. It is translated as CASSKGVRKYNEQFF.

The CDR3 sequence is CASSGAPDSLYEQYF. For the CDR3, the DNA is TGTGCCAGCAGCGGAGCGCCCGACAGCCTCTACGAGCAGTACTTC. V usage is TRBV9 and J usage is TRBJ2-7; D possibly corresponds to TRBD1 (5 bases). With 3 bases removed from V and 3 bases from J, the gap between germline ends came to 16 bases. The germline CDR1 and CDR2 sequences are SGDLS and YYNGEE. This CDR3 has 15 amino acids.